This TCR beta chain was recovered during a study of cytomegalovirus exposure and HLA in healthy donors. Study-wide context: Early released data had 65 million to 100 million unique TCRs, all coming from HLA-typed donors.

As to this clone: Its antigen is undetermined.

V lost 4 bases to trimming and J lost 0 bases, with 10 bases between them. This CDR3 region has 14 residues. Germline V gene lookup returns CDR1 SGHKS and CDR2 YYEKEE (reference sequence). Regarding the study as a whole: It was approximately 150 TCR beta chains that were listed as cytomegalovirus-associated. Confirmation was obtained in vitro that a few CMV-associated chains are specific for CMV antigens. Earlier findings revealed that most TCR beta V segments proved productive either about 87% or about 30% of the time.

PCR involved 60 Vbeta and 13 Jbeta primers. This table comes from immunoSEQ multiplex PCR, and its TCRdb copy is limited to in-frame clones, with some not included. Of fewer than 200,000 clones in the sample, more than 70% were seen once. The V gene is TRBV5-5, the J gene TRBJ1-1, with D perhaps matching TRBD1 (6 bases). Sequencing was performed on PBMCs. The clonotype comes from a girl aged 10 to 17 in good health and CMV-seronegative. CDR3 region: CASSPGTLNTEAFF. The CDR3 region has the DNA TGTGCCAGCAGCCCCGGGACACTGAACACTGAAGCTTTCTTT.